This TCR beta chain appears in the sequencing data of a study of molecular identifiers for immune sequencing clone quantification. Whole-study context: Four of five RNA aliquots from around 20,000 or 100,000 naive CD8 T cells were sequenced.

The CDR3 contains 14 residues. Germline V gene lookup returns CDR1 KGHDR and CDR2 SFDVKD. Naive CD8 libraries used about 19,000 to 1,000,000 sorted cells and 10%, 30% or 50% RNA. For this clonotype: Its matching antigen is unknown. Its ends do not fully match the called genes, so a read error is possible.

Whole-study results and caveats: One cell's worth of spiked Jurkat TCR RNA was reportedly detectable among 1 million or so naive cells.

TCRdb recomputed calls from the PCR reads with MiXCR, one row per CDR3 protein. The sample shows about 500,000 distinct CDR3 sequences, roughly a fifth of them seen only once. The chain joins TRBV24-1 to TRBJ2-1; tentatively, D is TRBD2 (6 bases). The sequence derives from a human donor in good health. Some libraries in this study had Jurkat cell RNA spiked in. Sequenced input: naive CD8+ T cells from blood, with Jurkat cell RNA spiked in. The subset denotes: FACS-sorted CD8+CD4-CCR7+CD45RA+ naive T cells. The CDR3 loop reads CATSDGSSYNGQFF. In DNA, the CDR3 is TGTGCCACCAGTGACGGGAGTTCCTACAATGGGCAGTTCTTC.